This is a list of T cell receptor beta chains from one sample in a study of blood T cell repertoires in COVID-19. Measured with immunoSEQ multiplex PCR; TCRdb has only the in-frame clones, and not every one. The table has roughly 86,000 clones, about nine tenths seen once; the top ten hold less than 5%. The specimen sequenced was peripheral blood. The receptors were gathered from a man aged 45-65 years with active or convalescent COVID-19. CDR3s include the opening cysteine and the closing phenylalanine or tryptophan. D genes are given only for firm matches. Size values are once, few and many counts, or a class for expanded clones, and some rows have none.

J,D,size,V,DNA,CDR3
TRBJ2-5,TRBD1,-,TRBV7-7,TGTGCCAGCAGCTTGACAGGGGTCACCTGGGAGACCCAGTACTTC,CASSLTGVTWETQYF
TRBJ2-2,-,-,TRBV11-3,TGTGCCAGCAGCCCCGGGGTCGCCGGGGAGCTGTTTTTT,CASSPGVAGELFF
TRBJ1-1,-,once,TRBV19,TGTGCCAGTTCAATGAACACTGAAGCTTTCTTT,CASSMNTEAFF
TRBJ2-1,TRBD2,once,TRBV30,TGTGCCTGGAGTGAGGAAGCGGGGGAGCAGTTCTTC,CAWSEEAGEQFF
TRBJ2-1,-,-,TRBV21-1,TGTGCCAGCCGGACAGGGGACAATGAGCAGTTCTTC,CASRTGDNEQFF
TRBJ1-4,TRBD1,-,TRBV5-1,TGCGCCAGCAGCCCCGGACAGGGGACAGCAACTAATGAAAAACTGTTTTTT,CASSPGQGTATNEKLFF
TRBJ2-2,-,-,TRBV19,TGTGCCAGCCACCCCCCGGGGGATCCCGAGGGCACCGGGGAGCTGTTTTTT,CASHPPGDPEGTGELFF
TRBJ2-7,-,-,TRBV1,TGCACCAGCAGCGGGAGAGGTGGTGACGAGCAGTACTTC,CTSSGRGGDEQYF
TRBJ1-4,TRBD1,-,TRBV25-1,TGTGCCAGCAGTGCCCCGACAGGGACGGAAAAACTGTTTTTT,CASSAPTGTEKLFF
TRBJ2-3,TRBD2,-,TRBV4-1,TGCGCCAGCCTAGCGGGACCAGGGACAGATACGCAGTATTTT,CASLAGPGTDTQYF
TRBJ2-1,TRBD1,-,TRBV6-6,TGTGCCAGCAACCAGGGGGCCTACAATGAGCAGTTCTTC,CASNQGAYNEQFF
TRBJ1-2,-,-,TRBV27,TGTGCCAGCAGTTTATCGTTCGGGGGGCCCAACGGCTACACCTTC,CASSLSFGGPNGYTF
TRBJ1-3,TRBD1,-,TRBV19,TGTGCCAGTAGCATCACAGGGGGTGGAAACACCATATATTTT,CASSITGGGNTIYF
TRBJ2-1,TRBD1,-,TRBV10-3,TGTGCCATCTCCGGACAGGGAGCTTACAATGAGCAGTTCTTC,CAISGQGAYNEQFF
TRBJ2-1,TRBD2,-,TRBV5-6,TGTGCCAGCAGTAATCAGCGGGGGGGATACAATGAGCAGTTCTTC,CASSNQRGGYNEQFF
TRBJ1-1,TRBD1,-,TRBV5-4,TGTGCCAGCAGCACCAGACAGGGGGGCACTGAAGCTTTCTTT,CASSTRQGGTEAFF
TRBJ1-4,-,-,TRBV5-1,TGCGCCAGCAGCTTGGAAGGTACAGGGCCTAATGAAAAACTGTTTTTT,CASSLEGTGPNEKLFF
TRBJ1-1,-,-,TRBV27,TGTGCCAGCAGTTTAACGGGGAACACTGAAGCTTTCTTT,CASSLTGNTEAFF
TRBJ2-2,-,-,TRBV6-4,TGTGCCAGCAGCCCGGGACTCGGTTACACCGGGGAGCTGTTTTTT,CASSPGLGYTGELFF
TRBJ2-7,-,few,TRBV7-9,TGTGCCAGCAGCTTTTCAATTGAGCAGTACTTC,CASSFSIEQYF
TRBJ2-4,TRBD1,-,TRBV27,TGTGCCAGCAGTTTCGGGACAGGGTGGGGCAAAAACATTCAGTACTTC,CASSFGTGWGKNIQYF
TRBJ1-1,-,-,TRBV6-1,TGTGCCAGCAGTGAAGCGTATACAGGAGGGAGAGCTGAAGCTTTCTTT,CASSEAYTGGRAEAFF
TRBJ2-7,TRBD1,-,TRBV20-1,TGCAGTGCTCGGACAGGTTACGAGCAGTACTTC,CSARTGYEQYF
TRBJ2-1,-,-,TRBV11-3,TGTGCCAGCAGCTTAGCTCCAGGGCCCTACAATGAGCAGTTCTTC,CASSLAPGPYNEQFF
TRBJ2-6,-,-,TRBV28,TGTGCCAGCAGTTCATCGCTAGGGGCCAACGTCCTGACTTTC,CASSSSLGANVLTF
TRBJ2-7,-,-,TRBV9,TGTGCCAGCAGCGCTGATGAGACCGGGGAGCAGTACTTC,CASSADETGEQYF
TRBJ2-7,-,-,TRBV14,TGTGCCACCGTACCTACCATTGAGCAGTACTTC,CATVPTIEQYF
TRBJ1-2,-,few,TRBV3-1/TRBV3-2,TGTGCCAGCAGCCAAGAAGGAAAAGGGGCCTACACCTTC,CASSQEGKGAYTF
TRBJ1-1,TRBD1,-,TRBV11-2,TGTGCCAGCAGCTTAGAGCCAGGGGGCACTGAAGCTTTCTTT,CASSLEPGGTEAFF
TRBJ2-1,-,-,TRBV12-5,TGTGCTAGTGGTTTGGTACTAGGTGGCAGCCGGATGGAGCAGTTCTTC,CASGLVLGGSRMEQFF
TRBJ1-5,TRBD1,few,TRBV30,TGTGCCTGGACCGGACAGGGCAATCAGCCCCAGCATTTT,CAWTGQGNQPQHF
TRBJ2-3,-,-,TRBV20-1,TGCAGTGCTAGTGGACGGGGTCCTAGCACAGATACGCAGTATTTT,CSASGRGPSTDTQYF
TRBJ1-3,-,-,TRBV28,TGTGCCAGCAGCATAGCCGGGACACCCGGAAACACCATATATTTT,CASSIAGTPGNTIYF
TRBJ1-5,-,-,TRBV18,TGTGCCAGCTCACCCCAGGAAGGGCCAGGGCATCAGCCCCAGCATTTT,CASSPQEGPGHQPQHF
TRBJ2-3,TRBD2,-,TRBV5-1,TGCGCCACCAGAGACTTAAGCGGGGGGGGCACAGATACGCAGTATTTT,CATRDLSGGGTDTQYF
TRBJ1-1,TRBD1,-,TRBV5-1,TGCGCCAGCAGCGTCGGGACAGGGTCTGAAGCTTTCTTT,CASSVGTGSEAFF
TRBJ1-1,-,-,TRBV6-5,TGTGCCAGCGATTGGACAGCTTACACTGAAGCTTTCTTT,CASDWTAYTEAFF
TRBJ2-1,-,-,TRBV7-9,TGTGCCAGCAGCGTTACCGGCCCCGGGTACAATGAGCAGTTCTTC,CASSVTGPGYNEQFF
TRBJ1-2,-,few,TRBV4-3,TGCGCCAGCAGCCAAGATAGTCCCAGGGGAGCAAATGGCTACACCTTC,CASSQDSPRGANGYTF
TRBJ1-1,-,-,TRBV28,TGTGCCAGCAGTTTGGCCAGGGAAAACACTGAAGCTTTCTTT,CASSLARENTEAFF
TRBJ2-5,-,-,TRBV3-1/TRBV3-2,TGTGCCAGCAGTCGCGGCCAAGAGACCCAGTACTTC,CASSRGQETQYF
TRBJ2-2,-,-,TRBV27,TGTGCCAGGTGGGGGGGGCAGGACGGGGAGCTGTTTTTT,CARWGGQDGELFF
TRBJ2-5,-,-,TRBV2,TGTGCCAGCCAAGCGCAAGAGACCCAGTACTTC,CASQAQETQYF
TRBJ2-1,-,-,TRBV7-2,TGTGCCAGCAGCACGGACAAGAGCTCCTACAATGAGCAGTTCTTC,CASSTDKSSYNEQFF
TRBJ2-1,TRBD2,once,TRBV7-9,TGTGCCAGCAGCTTACCTATTAGACTAGCGGGACTCTACAATGAGCAGTTCTTC,CASSLPIRLAGLYNEQFF
TRBJ1-5,-,few,TRBV29-1,TGCAGCGTTGAAGACGGGAATCAGCCCCAGCATTTT,CSVEDGNQPQHF
TRBJ2-7,-,-,TRBV4-3,TGCGCCAGCAGCCAAGGGCAGGGCGGCGAGCAGTACTTC,CASSQGQGGEQYF
TRBJ1-2,-,few,TRBV7-2,TGTGCCAGCAGCTTAGGCGCTAACTATGGCTACACCTTC,CASSLGANYGYTF
TRBJ2-3,TRBD2,-,TRBV10-1,TGCGCCAGCAGTGAACGGGGGGGATCAGATACGCAGTATTTT,CASSERGGSDTQYF
TRBJ2-1,TRBD2,-,TRBV24-1,TGTGCCACCAGTGTGGGCGGGGGCTCCTACAATGAGCAGTTCTTC,CATSVGGGSYNEQFF
TRBJ2-7,-,few,TRBV2,TGTGCCAGCAGTGAAAATGGCGGGAAATACGAGCAGTACTTC,CASSENGGKYEQYF
TRBJ1-1,TRBD1,few,TRBV11-2,TGTGCCAGCAGCCCTACACGAGGGACAGGGGGCTCTGAAGCTTTCTTT,CASSPTRGTGGSEAFF
TRBJ1-6,TRBD1,-,TRBV5-1,TGCGCCAGCAGACCCAACAGGGGCGGAAATTCACCCCTCCACTTT,CASRPNRGGNSPLHF
TRBJ2-5,TRBD1,-,TRBV10-3,TGTGCCATCAGTGAATCACAGGGGACCCAAGAGACCCAGTACTTC,CAISESQGTQETQYF
TRBJ2-2,TRBD2,-,TRBV5-1,TGCGCCAGCAGCTTGGCCTCTAGCGGGGGTACGAACACCGGGGAGCTGTTTTTT,CASSLASSGGTNTGELFF